The T cell receptor (beta chain) under discussion was sequenced for a study of CD8 T cells in ankylosing spondylitis. Whole-study results and caveats: Seemingly distinctive of ankylosing spondylitis blood was a TCR beta motif formed by eight highly homologous variants. Reportedly, matched ankylosing spondylitis synovial fluid was significantly enriched for disease-linked clones. Some motif variants had been reported before (in reactive arthritis synovial fluid and blood).

Libraries for TCR beta were made by quantitative 5'-RACE with molecular barcodes. Using its own MiXCR run on the 5' RACE reads, TCRdb lists one record per CDR3 protein. This table has fewer than 500,000 distinct CDR3 sequences, roughly 26% appearing once. After removal of 8 bases from V and 4 bases from J, the junction contained 10 bases not matched to a gene. The CDR3 consists of 15 residues. CDR1 is LNHDA and CDR2 is SQIVND in the germline V gene (reference sequence). This clonotype was detected only a few times. Its antigen is undetermined. The TCR was taken from a male donor with ankylosing spondylitis. Sequenced sample: blood, either unsorted or a sorted T cell fraction (not recorded which). This rearrangement joins TRBV19 to TRBJ1-1, with 10 bases matching TRBD1. CDR3: CASDPDRGVVTEAFF. The CDR3 bases are TGTGCCAGTGACCCGGACAGGGGGGTCGTCACTGAAGCTTTCTTT. The variable domain in full, with the rest retrieved from reference TRBV19 and TRBJ1-1, is DGGITQSPKYLFRKEGQNVTLSCEQNLNHDAMYWYRQDPGQGLRLIYYSQIVNDFQKGDIAEGYSVSREKKESFPLTVTSAQKNPTAFYLCASDPDRGVVTEAFFGQGTRLTVV.